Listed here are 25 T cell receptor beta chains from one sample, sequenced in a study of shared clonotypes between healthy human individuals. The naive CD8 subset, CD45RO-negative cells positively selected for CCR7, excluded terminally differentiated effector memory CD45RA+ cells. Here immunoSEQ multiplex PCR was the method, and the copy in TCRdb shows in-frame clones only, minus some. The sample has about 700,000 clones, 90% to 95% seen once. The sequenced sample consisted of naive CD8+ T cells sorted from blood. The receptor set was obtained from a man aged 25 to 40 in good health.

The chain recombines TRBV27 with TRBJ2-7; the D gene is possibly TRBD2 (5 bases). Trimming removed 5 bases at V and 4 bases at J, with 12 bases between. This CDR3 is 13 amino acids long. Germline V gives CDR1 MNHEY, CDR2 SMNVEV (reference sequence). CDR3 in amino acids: CASSAGTEYEQYF. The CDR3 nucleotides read TGTGCCAGCAGTGCGGGCACAGAATACGAGCAGTACTTC.

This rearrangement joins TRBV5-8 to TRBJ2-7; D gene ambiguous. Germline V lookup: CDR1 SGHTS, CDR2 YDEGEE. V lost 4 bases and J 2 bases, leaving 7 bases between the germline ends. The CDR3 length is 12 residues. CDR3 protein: CASSEPAYEQYF. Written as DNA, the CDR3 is TGTGCCAGCAGCGAACCCGCCTACGAGCAGTACTTC.

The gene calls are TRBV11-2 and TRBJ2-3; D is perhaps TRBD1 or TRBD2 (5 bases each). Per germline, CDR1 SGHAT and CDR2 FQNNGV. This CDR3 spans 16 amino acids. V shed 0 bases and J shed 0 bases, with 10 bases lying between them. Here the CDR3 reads CASSLDWGPSTDTQYF. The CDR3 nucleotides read TGTGCCAGCAGCTTAGATTGGGGACCCAGCACAGATACGCAGTATTTT.

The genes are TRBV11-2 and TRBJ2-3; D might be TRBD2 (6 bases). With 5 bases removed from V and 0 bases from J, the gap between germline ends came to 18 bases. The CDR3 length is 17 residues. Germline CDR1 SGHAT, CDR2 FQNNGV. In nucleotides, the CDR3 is TGTGCCAGCAGCCTAGGTTGGGGGGTGGATAGCACAGATACGCAGTATTTT. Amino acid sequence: CASSLGWGVDSTDTQYF.

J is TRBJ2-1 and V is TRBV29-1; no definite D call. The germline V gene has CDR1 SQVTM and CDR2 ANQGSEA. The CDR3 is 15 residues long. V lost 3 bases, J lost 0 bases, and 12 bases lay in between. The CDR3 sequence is CSVDGFESSYNEQFF. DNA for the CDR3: TGCAGCGTTGATGGGTTTGAGAGCTCCTACAATGAGCAGTTCTTC.

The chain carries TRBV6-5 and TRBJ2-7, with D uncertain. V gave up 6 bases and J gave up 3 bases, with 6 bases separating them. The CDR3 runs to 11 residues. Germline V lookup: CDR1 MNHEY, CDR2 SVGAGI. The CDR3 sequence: CASSRNYEQYF. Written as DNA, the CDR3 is TGTGCCAGCAGCCGTAACTACGAGCAGTACTTC.

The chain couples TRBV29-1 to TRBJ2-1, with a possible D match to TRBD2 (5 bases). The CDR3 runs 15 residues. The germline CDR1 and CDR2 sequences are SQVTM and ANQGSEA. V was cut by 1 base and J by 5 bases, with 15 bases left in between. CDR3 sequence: CSVEGETNKNNEQFF. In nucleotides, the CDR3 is TGCAGCGTTGAAGGGGAGACCAACAAGAACAATGAGCAGTTCTTC.

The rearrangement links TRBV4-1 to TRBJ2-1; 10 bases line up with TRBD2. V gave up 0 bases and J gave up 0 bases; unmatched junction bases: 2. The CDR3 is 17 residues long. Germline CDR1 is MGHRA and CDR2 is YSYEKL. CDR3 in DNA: TGCGCCAGCAGCCAAGAGGGACTAGCGAGCTCCTACAATGAGCAGTTCTTC. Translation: CASSQEGLASSYNEQFF.

CDR3 nucleotide sequence: TGTGCCAGCAGTTTTGTTTCGACTAGCGTCTACAATGAGCAGTTCTTC. Encoded protein: CASSFVSTSVYNEQFF. The V gene is TRBV27, the J gene TRBJ2-1; TRBD2 matches 8 bases. The CDR3 extends over 16 amino acids. Looked up from germline, CDR1 is MNHEY and CDR2 is SMNVEV (reference sequence). The junction had 7 bases not matched to a gene; V was cut back by 3 bases and J by 3 bases.

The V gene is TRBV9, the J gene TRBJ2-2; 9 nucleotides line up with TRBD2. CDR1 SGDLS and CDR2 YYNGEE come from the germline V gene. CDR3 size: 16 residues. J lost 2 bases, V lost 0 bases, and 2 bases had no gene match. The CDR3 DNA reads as TGTGCCAGCAGCGTAGGGACTAGCGTAAACACCGGGGAGCTGTTTTTT. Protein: CASSVGTSVNTGELFF.

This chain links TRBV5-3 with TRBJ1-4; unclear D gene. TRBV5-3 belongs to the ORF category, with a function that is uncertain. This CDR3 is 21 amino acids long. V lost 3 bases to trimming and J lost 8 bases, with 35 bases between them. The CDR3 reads CARSSAGKTYRGPMFVEKLFF. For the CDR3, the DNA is TGTGCCAGAAGCTCCGCAGGTAAGACGTATCGGGGTCCAATGTTCGTCGAAAAACTGTTTTTT.

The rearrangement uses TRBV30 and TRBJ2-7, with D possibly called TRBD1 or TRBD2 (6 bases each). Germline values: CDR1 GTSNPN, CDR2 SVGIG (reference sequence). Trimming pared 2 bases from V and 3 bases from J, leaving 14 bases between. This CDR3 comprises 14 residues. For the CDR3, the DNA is TGTGCCTGGAGTCCGGGGGCAACAAACTACGAGCAGTACTTC. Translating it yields CAWSPGATNYEQYF.

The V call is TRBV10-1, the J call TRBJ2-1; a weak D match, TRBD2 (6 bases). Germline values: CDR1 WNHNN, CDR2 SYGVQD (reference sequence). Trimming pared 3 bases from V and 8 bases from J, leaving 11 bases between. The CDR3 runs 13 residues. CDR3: CASSDWGDHEQFF. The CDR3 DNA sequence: TGCGCCAGCAGTGATTGGGGGGACCATGAGCAGTTCTTC.

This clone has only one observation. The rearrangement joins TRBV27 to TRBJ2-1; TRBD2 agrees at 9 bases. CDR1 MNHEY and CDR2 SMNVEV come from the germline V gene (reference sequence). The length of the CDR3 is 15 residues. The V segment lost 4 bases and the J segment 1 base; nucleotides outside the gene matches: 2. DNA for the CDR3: TGTGCCAGCAGTTACGGACTAGCGTCCTACAATGAGCAGTTCTTC. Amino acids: CASSYGLASYNEQFF.

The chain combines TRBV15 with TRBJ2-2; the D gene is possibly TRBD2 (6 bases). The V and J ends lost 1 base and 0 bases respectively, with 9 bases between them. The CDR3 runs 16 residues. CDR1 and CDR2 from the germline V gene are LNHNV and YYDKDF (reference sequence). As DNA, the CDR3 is TGTGCCACCAGCAGAGGTAGCGGAACGAACACCGGGGAGCTGTTTTTT. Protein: CATSRGSGTNTGELFF.

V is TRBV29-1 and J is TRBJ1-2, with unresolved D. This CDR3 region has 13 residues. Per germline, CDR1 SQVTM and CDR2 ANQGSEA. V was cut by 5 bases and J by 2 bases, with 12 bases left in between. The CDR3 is CSVPSENNYGYTF. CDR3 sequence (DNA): TGCAGCGTTCCTTCCGAAAACAACTATGGCTACACCTTC.

CDR3 in amino acids: CSVPWETQYF. CDR3 DNA sequence: TGCAGCGTTCCATGGGAGACCCAGTACTTC. The V gene is TRBV29-1, the J gene TRBJ2-5; no firm D call. CDR3 length equals 10 residues. Germline V lookup: CDR1 SQVTM, CDR2 ANQGSEA. V was cut by 5 bases and J by 5 bases, with 6 bases left in between.

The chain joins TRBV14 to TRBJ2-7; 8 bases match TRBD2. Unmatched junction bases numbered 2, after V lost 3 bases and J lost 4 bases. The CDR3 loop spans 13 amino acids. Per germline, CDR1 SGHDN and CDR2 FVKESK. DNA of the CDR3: TGTGCCAGCAGCCAGACTAGCGAGTACGAGCAGTACTTC. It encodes CASSQTSEYEQYF.

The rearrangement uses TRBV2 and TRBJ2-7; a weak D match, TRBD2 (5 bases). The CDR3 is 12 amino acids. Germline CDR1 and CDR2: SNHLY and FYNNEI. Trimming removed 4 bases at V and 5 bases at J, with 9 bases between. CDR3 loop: CASSVSRDEQYF. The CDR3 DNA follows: TGTGCCAGCAGTGTATCGAGGGACGAGCAGTACTTC.

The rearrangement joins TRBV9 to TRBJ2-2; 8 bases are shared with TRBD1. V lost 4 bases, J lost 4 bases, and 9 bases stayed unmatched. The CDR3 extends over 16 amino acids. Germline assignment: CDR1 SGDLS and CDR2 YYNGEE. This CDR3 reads CASSPRQGTGTGELFF. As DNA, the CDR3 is TGTGCCAGCAGCCCGCGACAGGGGACGGGCACCGGGGAGCTGTTTTTT.

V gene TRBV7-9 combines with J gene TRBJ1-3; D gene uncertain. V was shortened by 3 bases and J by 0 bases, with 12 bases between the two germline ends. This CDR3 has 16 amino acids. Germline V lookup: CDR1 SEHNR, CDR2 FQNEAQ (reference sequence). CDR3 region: CASSLVGTNSGNTIYF. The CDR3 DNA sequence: TGTGCCAGCAGCTTGGTCGGCACTAACTCTGGAAACACCATATATTTT.

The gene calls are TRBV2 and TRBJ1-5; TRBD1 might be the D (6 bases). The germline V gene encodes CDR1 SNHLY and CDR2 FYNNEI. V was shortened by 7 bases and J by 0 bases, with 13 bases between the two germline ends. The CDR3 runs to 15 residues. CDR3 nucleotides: TGTGCCAGCAAAGGGGGGCCACTTAGCAATCAGCCCCAGCATTTT. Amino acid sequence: CASKGGPLSNQPQHF.

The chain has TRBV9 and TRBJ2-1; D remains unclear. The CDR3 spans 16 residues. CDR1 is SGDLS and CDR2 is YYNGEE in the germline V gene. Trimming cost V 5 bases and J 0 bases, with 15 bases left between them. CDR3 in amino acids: CASSSHWGSSYNEQFF. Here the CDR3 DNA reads TGTGCCAGCAGTTCACATTGGGGAAGCTCCTACAATGAGCAGTTCTTC.

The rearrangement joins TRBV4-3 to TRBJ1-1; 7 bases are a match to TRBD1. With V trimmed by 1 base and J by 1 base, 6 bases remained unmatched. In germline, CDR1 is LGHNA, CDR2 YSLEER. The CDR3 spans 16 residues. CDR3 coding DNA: TGCGCCAGCAGCCAAGCGATCGGGACAGCGAACACTGAAGCTTTCTTT. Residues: CASSQAIGTANTEAFF.

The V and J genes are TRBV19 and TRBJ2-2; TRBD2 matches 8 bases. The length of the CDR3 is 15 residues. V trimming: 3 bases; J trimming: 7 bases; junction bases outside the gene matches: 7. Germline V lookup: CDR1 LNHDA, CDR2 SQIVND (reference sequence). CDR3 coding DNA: TGTGCCAGTAGTATGGGACTAGGGTCCGTCGGGGAGCTGTTTTTT. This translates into CASSMGLGSVGELFF.